This TCR beta chain was sequenced for a study of blood T cell repertoires in COVID-19. Looking at the study overall: T cells, B-cell-depleted T cells, or PBMCs provided the cDNA or gDNA that served as material.

After removal of 7 bases from V and 1 base from J, the junction contained 2 bases not matched to a gene. The germline V gene has CDR1 SNHLY and CDR2 FYNNEI. CDR3 size: 13 residues. Original data processing: Nucleated cell counts were estimated from reference gene primer amplification. Libraries were prepared by immunoSEQ multiplex PCR; TCRdb keeps only in-frame clonotypes and omits some of them. That table supplies the V and J calls and clone size; D and trimming were determined from the DNA. This table holds under 110,000 clones, 85% to 95% found once. The V call is TRBV2, the J call TRBJ1-1, with 8 bases lining up with TRBD1. The origin of this receptor is a man aged 45-60 years with active COVID-19. The sequencing sample was made of peripheral blood. CDR3 region: CASTGQGNTEAFF. In DNA, the CDR3 is TGTGCCAGCACCGGACAGGGGAACACTGAAGCTTTCTTT.